One and the same sample provided the 9 T cell receptor beta chains below, sequenced in a study of cytomegalovirus exposure and HLA in healthy donors. PCR involved 60 Vbeta and 13 Jbeta primers. The assay was immunoSEQ multiplex PCR, and TCRdb's table has in-frame clones only and misses some. The sample yields about 89,000 clones, about 66% seen once. The source material was PBMCs. Receptor source: a man aged 25 to 40 in good health and CMV-seronegative.

Note on this clone: The sample contains more than one DNA sequence encoding this CDR3. The chain carries TRBV7-3 and TRBJ2-5; TRBD2 is a possible D gene (7 bases). CDR1 and CDR2 (germline): SGHTA, FQGTGA. V lost 0 bases to trimming and J lost 5 bases, with 10 bases between them. CDR3 length equals 14 residues. CDR3 nucleotide sequence: TGTGCCAGCAGCTTAACAGGGGGAGGGGAGACCCAGTACTTC. Its protein product is CASSLTGGGETQYF. The full variable domain, with the rest looked up from reference TRBV7-3 and TRBJ2-5, is GAGVSQTPSNKVTEKGKYVELRCDPISGHTALYWYRQSLGQGPEFLIYFQGTGAADDSGLPNDRFFAVRPEGSVSTLKIQRTERGDSAVYLCASSLTGGGETQYFGPGTRLLVL.

The gene calls are TRBV5-4 and TRBJ2-5, with D possibly matching TRBD2 (5 bases). Trimming took 1 base from V and 5 from J, leaving 15 bases between them. This CDR3 is 15 amino acids long. Germline V CDR1 and CDR2: SGHNT, YYREEE (reference sequence). The CDR3 bases are TGTGCCAGCAGCTTGAGGGTGGGTAGCGAGGAGACCCAGTACTTC. It is translated as CASSLRVGSEETQYF. The full variable domain, rest sourced from reference TRBV5-4 and TRBJ2-5, is ETGVTQSPTHLIKTRGQQVTLRCSSQSGHNTVSWYQQALGQGPQFIFQYYREEENGRGNFPPRFSGLQFPNYSSELNVNALELDDSALYLCASSLRVGSEETQYFGPGTRLLVL.

The chain joins TRBV4-3 to TRBJ2-3; 9 bases line up with TRBD2. The CDR3 sequence is 16 residues long. The ends lost 0 bases at V and 5 bases at J; junction bases unmatched: 6. In germline, CDR1 is LGHNA, CDR2 YSLEER. The CDR3 DNA sequence: TGCGCCAGCAGCCAAGAAAGGGCGGGGGGGGTAGATACGCAGTATTTT. Protein: CASSQERAGGVDTQYF.

The genes are TRBV7-2 and TRBJ2-7, with 7 positions matching TRBD2. The CDR3 sequence is 12 residues long. The V segment lost 5 bases and the J segment 2 bases; nucleotides outside the gene matches: 0. Germline V gives CDR1 SGHTA, CDR2 FQGNSA. The CDR3 DNA reads as TGTGCCAGCAGCCGGGGGGCCTACGAGCAGTACTTC. It is translated as CASSRGAYEQYF.

This rearrangement joins TRBV7-3 to TRBJ1-5, with D tentatively TRBD1 (6 bases). Trimming removed 5 bases at V and 0 bases at J, with 14 bases between. The CDR3 runs to 16 residues. Germline values: CDR1 SGHTA, CDR2 FQGTGA. CDR3 loop: CASSPPWTASNQPQHF. Written as DNA, the CDR3 is TGTGCCAGCAGCCCCCCATGGACAGCTAGCAATCAGCCCCAGCATTTT.

This clone was counted between two and nine times. The V call is TRBV5-1, the J call TRBJ2-1, with D tentatively TRBD2 (6 bases). V lost 2 bases to trimming and J lost 2 bases, with 11 bases between them. The germline V gene encodes CDR1 SGHRS and CDR2 YFSETQ. This CDR3 comprises 15 residues. The CDR3 DNA reads as TGCGCCAGCAGCTTCAACGGGAGAGCCTACAATGAGCAGTTCTTC. Amino acids: CASSFNGRAYNEQFF. The full variable domain, in which reference TRBV5-1 and TRBJ2-1 provide the parts outside the CDR3, is KAGVTQTPRYLIKTRGQQVTLSCSPISGHRSVSWYQQTPGQGLQFLFEYFSETQRNKGNFPGRFSGRQFSNSRSEMNVSTLELGDSALYLCASSFNGRAYNEQFFGPGTRLTVL.

The chain has TRBV5-1 and TRBJ2-2; 11 nucleotides agree with TRBD2. This CDR3 is 18 amino acids long. Germline V CDR1 and CDR2: SGHRS, YFSETQ. The V and J ends lost 2 bases and 4 bases, in that order; junction bases with no gene match: 10. CDR3 bases: TGCGCCAGCAGCTTCCGTAGCGGGGGGGCCTTGGGCACCGGGGAGCTGTTTTTT. It yields the protein CASSFRSGGALGTGELFF.

The V and J genes are TRBV9 and TRBJ2-2, with D maybe TRBD1 (6 bases). CDR1 is SGDLS and CDR2 is YYNGEE in the germline V gene. V lost 3 bases and J 4 bases, leaving 16 bases between the germline ends. The CDR3 totals 16 residues. DNA of the CDR3: TGTGCCAGCAGCGCACCGCCGGACAGACCCACCGGGGAGCTGTTTTTT. Translating it yields CASSAPPDRPTGELFF.

The chain uses TRBV4-2 and TRBJ1-1; tentative D call: TRBD1 (6 bases). CDR1 is LGHNA, CDR2 YNFKEQ, per germline. This CDR3 has 16 amino acids. The germline V and J ends were trimmed by 1 base and 4 bases, with 16 bases remaining between them. The CDR3 here is CASSQGGRGGVTEAFF. The DNA of the CDR3 is TGTGCCAGCAGCCAAGGGGGCAGGGGTGGGGTCACTGAAGCTTTCTTT.